The rows below give T cell receptor beta chains drawn from one sample of a study of blood T cells in healthy people across ages. TCRdb reanalysed the 5' RACE reads using MiXCR and keeps one entry per CDR3 protein. Here the sample spans around 800,000 distinct CDR3 sequences, roughly 25% being singletons. The data also belong to a second study, concerning T cells of mothers and their children.

Sequenced material: blood. The receptors originated from a boy aged 10-17 years in good health. CDR3s leave out the opening cysteine and the closing phenylalanine or tryptophan. Expanded clones are given a class, and other clones once, few, many or no size at all.

V gene	clone size	J gene	CDR3 protein
TRBV9	few	TRBJ2-1	ASSVERGRMNEQF
TRBV6-5	-	-	ASSRSLGDPYEQY
TRBV2	few	TRBJ1-4	ASSDIGKEKLF
TRBV14	-	TRBJ2-1	ASSRGLAGVSEQF
TRBV3-1	many	TRBJ2-3	ASSQESSVADTQY
TRBV3-1	-	TRBJ2-7	ASSLMRGQQY
TRBV5-1	-	TRBJ2-3	ASSLGTSDGDTQY
TRBV3-1	-	TRBJ2-3	ASSQDFLRAQY
TRBV6-5	few	TRBJ2-5	ASRQTSGGQETQY
TRBV5-1	-	TRBJ2-1	ASSLDLWRGGGNEQF
TRBV2	-	TRBJ2-7	ASSGNDYEQY
TRBV18	-	TRBJ1-4	ASSPQRTDEKLF
TRBV5-1	-	TRBJ1-3	ASSLRWGVSGNTIY
TRBV9	-	TRBJ1-1	ASSVGHVPEAF
TRBV5-1	-	TRBJ1-2	ASSLGGANGYGYT
TRBV7-9	-	TRBJ1-1	ASSLTVDRAEAF
TRBV9	-	TRBJ2-7	ASSVEEGTGTYEQY
TRBV13	few	TRBJ2-7	ASSSRNRAPGYEQY
TRBV7-9	-	TRBJ2-7	ASSLETRGEQY
TRBV20-1	-	-	SARALGQGRYNEQF
TRBV9	many	TRBJ1-2	ASSGDLAVYGYT
TRBV7-9	few	TRBJ1-5	ASSRLGTGHQPQH
TRBV20-1	many	TRBJ2-7	SAREAEGAYEQY
TRBV19	-	TRBJ1-3	ASSIRRTGRSGNTIY
TRBV20-1	-	-	SAKWWVADTNEQF
TRBV29-1	few	TRBJ2-7	SVKISGYEQY